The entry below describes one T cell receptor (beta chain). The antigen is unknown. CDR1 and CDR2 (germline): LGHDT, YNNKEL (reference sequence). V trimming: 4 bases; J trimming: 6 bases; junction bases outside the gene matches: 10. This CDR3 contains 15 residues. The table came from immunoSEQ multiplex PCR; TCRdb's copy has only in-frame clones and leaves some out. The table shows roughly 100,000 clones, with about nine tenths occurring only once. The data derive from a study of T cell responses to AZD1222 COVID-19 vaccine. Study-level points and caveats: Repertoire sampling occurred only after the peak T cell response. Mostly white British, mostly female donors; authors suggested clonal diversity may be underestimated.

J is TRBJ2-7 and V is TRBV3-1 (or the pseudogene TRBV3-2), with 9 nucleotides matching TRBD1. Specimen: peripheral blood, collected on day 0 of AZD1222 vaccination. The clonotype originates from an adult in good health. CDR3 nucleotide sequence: TGTGCCAGCAGCCGGTCGGACAGGGGCCGGGGCGAGCAGTACTTC. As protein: CASSRSDRGRGEQYF.